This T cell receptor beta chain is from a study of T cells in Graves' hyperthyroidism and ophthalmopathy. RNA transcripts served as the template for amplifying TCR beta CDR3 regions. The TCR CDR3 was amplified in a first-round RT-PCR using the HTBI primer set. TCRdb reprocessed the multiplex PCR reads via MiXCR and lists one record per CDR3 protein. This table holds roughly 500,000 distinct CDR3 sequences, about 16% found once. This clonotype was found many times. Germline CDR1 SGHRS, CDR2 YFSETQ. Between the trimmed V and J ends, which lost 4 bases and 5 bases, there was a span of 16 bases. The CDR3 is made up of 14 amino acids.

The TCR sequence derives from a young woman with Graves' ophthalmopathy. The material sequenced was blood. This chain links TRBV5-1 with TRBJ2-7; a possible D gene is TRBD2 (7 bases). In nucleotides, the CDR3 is TGCGCCAGCAGCCCGTTTCAGGGGAGGGACGAGCAGTACTTC. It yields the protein CASSPFQGRDEQYF.